This T cell receptor beta chain was recorded in a study of T-cell memory formation after mild COVID-19. MiXCR, run by TCRdb on the 5' RACE reads, gives a single entry per CDR3 protein. The sample contains 260,000 or so distinct CDR3 sequences, over 15% of which appear only once. This clonotype was seen more than once but under ten times. The germline CDR1 and CDR2 sequences are LGHDT and YNNKEL (reference sequence). Trimming removed 1 base from V and 15 bases from J, with 16 bases in between. The CDR3 runs to 13 residues. The V gene is TRBV3-1, the J gene TRBJ2-1; tentative D call: TRBD2 (7 bases). Input material: PBMCs or a T cell subset sorted from them (not recorded which). This TCR derives from a man younger than 35 who had mild COVID-19 (a few samples of this study predate the infection). Cell type and time point are not known. The CDR3 reads CASSQGTAGARFF. The CDR3 DNA follows: TGTGCCAGCAGCCAAGGGACGGCGGGGGCAAGGTTCTTC.